The 10 T cell receptor beta chains below all came from one sample that was sequenced in a study of long-term antiretroviral therapy in people with HIV. A v3.0 immunoSEQ assay was performed at survey level. TCRdb's copy holds only in-frame clones and misses some; the assay was immunoSEQ multiplex PCR. Found here are roughly 20,000 clones, more than 75% of them singletons; the top ten hold 7% to 8%. The specimen was unsorted PBMCs, collected 1.8 years before starting antiretroviral therapy. The receptors were sampled from a woman in her 30s with HIV.

The V gene is TRBV4-2, the J gene TRBJ1-5; D not resolved. Trimming took 4 bases from V and 1 from J, leaving 14 bases between them. Germline V gives CDR1 LGHNA, CDR2 YNFKEQ. The CDR3 spans 16 residues. The CDR3: CASSLSPTESNQPQHF. The CDR3 DNA reads TGTGCCAGCAGCCTCTCCCCCACAGAAAGCAATCAGCCCCAGCATTTT.

This clone was counted between two and nine times. The chain couples TRBV4-2 to TRBJ2-5, with unresolved D. This CDR3 is built from 15 residues. CDR1 is LGHNA, CDR2 YNFKEQ, per germline. The V gene lost 1 base and the J gene lost 2 bases, with 11 bases spanning the gap. CDR3 nucleotide sequence: TGTGCCAGCAGCCAAGGCCTCTTCGTACAAGAGACCCAGTACTTC. This translates into CASSQGLFVQETQYF.

This chain links TRBV9 with TRBJ1-1; D uncertain. V gave up 3 bases and J gave up 1 base, with 10 bases separating them. The CDR3 loop spans 14 amino acids. CDR1 is SGDLS, CDR2 YYNGEE, per germline. The DNA for the CDR3 is TGTGCCAGCAGCGAACAGCCCCCGAACACTGAAGCTTTCTTT. Its translation is CASSEQPPNTEAFF.

This clone was observed once. The CDR3 DNA sequence: TGTGCCGGCGTTGGGGGCCAACCAGATACGCAGTATTTT. Translation: CAGVGGQPDTQYF. This chain links TRBV2 with TRBJ2-3; possibly TRBD1 for D (6 bases). V was clipped by 11 bases and J by 4 bases, with 16 bases between them. The CDR3 sequence is 13 residues long. Germline CDR1 and CDR2: SNHLY and FYNNEI.

The gene calls are TRBV10-2 and TRBJ2-1; a weak D match, TRBD1 (6 bases). Germline values: CDR1 WSHSY, CDR2 SAAADI. Trimming removed 2 bases at V and 4 bases at J, with 9 bases between. The CDR3 is 14 residues long. CDR3 DNA: TGCGCCAGCAGTGAGGGACAGCCATACAATGAGCAGTTCTTC. This sequence encodes CASSEGQPYNEQFF.

The sample holds a few counts of this clone. The rearrangement links TRBV19 to TRBJ2-7, with D tentatively TRBD1 (5 bases). Trimming stripped 4 bases from V and 0 bases from J, with 10 bases between. The CDR3 is 14 residues long. Germline V gene lookup returns CDR1 LNHDA and CDR2 SQIVND (reference sequence). CDR3 in DNA: TGTGCCAGTAGTACGGAAAGGGGCTCCTACGAGCAGTACTTC. Its translation is CASSTERGSYEQYF.

The chain links TRBV6-6 to TRBJ2-3, with 9 bases fitting TRBD2. V was clipped by 6 bases and J by 2 bases; unmatched bases: 3. Germline V gene lookup returns CDR1 MNHNY and CDR2 SVGAGI (reference sequence). The CDR3 runs to 14 residues. The CDR3 sequence: CASRGTSHTDTQYF. The CDR3 DNA reads as TGTGCCAGCAGAGGGACTAGCCACACAGATACGCAGTATTTT.

V usage is TRBV9 and J usage is TRBJ2-7; possibly TRBD1 for D (5 bases). The ends were cut back, 3 bases at V and 0 bases at J, with 13 bases in the middle. Germline lookup yields CDR1 SGDLS and CDR2 YYNGEE. The CDR3 sequence is 15 residues long. DNA for the CDR3: TGTGCCAGCAGCGCCCGACAGCGCGTCTCCTACGAGCAGTACTTC. Its translation is CASSARQRVSYEQYF.

This sequence joins TRBV6-5 and TRBJ1-3; D possibly corresponds to TRBD1 (5 bases). The V gene's germline CDR1 is MNHEY and CDR2 SVGAGI. Trimming stripped 0 bases from V and 0 bases from J, with 9 bases between. This CDR3 spans 16 amino acids. CDR3 DNA: TGTGCCAGCAGTTACTCGACAGCTACCTCTGGAAACACCATATATTTT. This encodes CASSYSTATSGNTIYF.

As for this clone: One end of the junction is discordant with germline, which a read error may explain. The V gene is TRBV7-2, the J gene TRBJ1-1, with D uncertain. Germline CDR1 is SGHTA and CDR2 is FQGNSA. This CDR3 contains 13 residues. This CDR3 is CASSLSQNTEAFF. CDR3 in DNA: TGTGCCAGTAGCTTATCCCAGAACACTGAAGCTTTCTTT.